A single sample is the source of the 14 T cell receptor beta chains below, sequenced in a study of T cells in Graves' hyperthyroidism and ophthalmopathy. TCR beta CDR3 regions were amplified from RNA. Carried out on the TCR CDR3, a first-round RT-PCR used the HTBI primer set. TCRdb reprocessed the multiplex PCR reads via MiXCR and lists one record per CDR3 protein. This sample has fewer than 550,000 distinct CDR3 sequences, with 15% to 18% found just once. The sample was blood. These receptors all stem from a young woman with Graves' hyperthyroidism.

This clonotype was recorded many times. CDR3 coding DNA: TGTGCCAGCCTATTCCAGGAAACCACAGATACGCAGTATTTT. This sequence encodes CASLFQETTDTQYF. V and J are TRBV2 and TRBJ2-3; D gene ambiguous. CDR1 is SNHLY, CDR2 FYNNEI, per germline. Between the trimmed V and J ends, which lost 8 bases and 2 bases, there was a span of 14 bases. CDR3 length: 14 amino acids.

The genes are TRBV5-5 and TRBJ2-5; no definite D call. The CDR3 has 16 residues. V was pared by 0 bases and J by 1 base, with 13 bases between. Germline V gene sequence: CDR1 SGHKS, CDR2 YYEKEE (reference sequence). The DNA for the CDR3 is TGTGCCAGCAGCTTGGTTCCGAGACCAAGCCAAGAGACCCAGTACTTC. Amino acids: CASSLVPRPSQETQYF.

In this sample, this clonotype turned up many times. CDR3 coding DNA: TGTGCCAGCAGCGATGGGACTAAAACCTACGAGCAGTACTTC. This codes for CASSDGTKTYEQYF. The J gene is TRBJ2-7, the V gene TRBV9; 7 bases match TRBD2. The CDR3 is 14 amino acids. Germline V gene data show CDR1 as SGDLS and CDR2 as YYNGEE. V lost 3 bases, J lost 2 bases, and 5 bases stayed unmatched.

This clonotype was detected many times. CDR3 nucleotides: TGTGCCAGCAGTTTGAGGAACGGGGCGGGTGAAGCTTTCTTT. Translating it yields CASSLRNGAGEAFF. This sequence joins TRBV27 and TRBJ1-1, with D perhaps TRBD1 (5 bases). Germline CDR1 reads MNHEY; CDR2 reads SMNVEV (reference sequence). Trimming left V 3 bases short and J 7 bases short, with 15 bases between. The CDR3 contains 14 residues.

Only one count was recorded for this clonotype. The chain carries TRBV2 and TRBJ1-5; D is possibly TRBD1 (6 bases). V dropped 4 bases and J dropped 6 bases, with 10 bases sitting between them. Germline-derived CDR1 and CDR2 are SNHLY and FYNNEI. The CDR3 length is 13 residues. The CDR3 loop is CASSAGDLQPQHF. The CDR3 bases are TGTGCCAGCAGTGCAGGGGACCTTCAGCCCCAGCATTTT. Full variable domain (rest looked up from reference TRBV2 and TRBJ1-5): EPEVTQTPSHQVTQMGQEVILRCVPISNHLYFYWYRQILGQKVEFLVSFYNNEISEKSEIFDDQFSVERPDGSNFTLKIRSTKLEDSAMYFCASSAGDLQPQHFGDGTRLSIL.

This clonotype appeared many times. This sequence joins TRBV27 and TRBJ2-7; 14 bases match TRBD2. The trim removed 6 bases at V and 2 bases at J, leaving 12 bases unmatched. Germline CDR1 is MNHEY and CDR2 is SMNVEV (reference sequence). There are 18 residues in the CDR3. The CDR3 sequence: CASSPGLAGGWWPYEQYF. CDR3 coding DNA: TGTGCCAGCAGCCCCGGACTAGCGGGGGGATGGTGGCCCTACGAGCAGTACTTC.

In its sample, this clonotype was seen many times. This rearrangement joins TRBV3-1 to TRBJ2-1, with D possibly being TRBD1 (5 bases). The CDR3 runs to 12 residues. The germline V gene encodes CDR1 LGHDT and CDR2 YNNKEL (reference sequence). Trimming pared 4 bases from V and 11 bases from J, leaving 12 bases between. CDR3 sequence (DNA): TGTGCCAGCAGCCCGTCCCAGGGTAAGCAGTTCTTC. It yields the protein CASSPSQGKQFF.

This clonotype was picked up many times. This rearrangement joins TRBV11-2 to TRBJ1-2; 8 nucleotides match TRBD1. V shed 1 base and J 0 bases; nucleotides not matched to a gene: 1. The CDR3 is made up of 15 amino acids. The germline V gene encodes CDR1 SGHAT and CDR2 FQNNGV. The CDR3 DNA sequence: TGTGCCAGCAGCTTAGGGACAGGGACTAACTATGGCTACACCTTC. It yields the protein CASSLGTGTNYGYTF.

The genes are TRBV24-1 and TRBJ2-3; 11 bases align to TRBD2. The CDR3 spans 15 residues. Germline V gene data show CDR1 as KGHDR and CDR2 as SFDVKD. V shed 4 bases, J shed 7 bases, and the junction held 6 bases outside the gene matches. The CDR3 reads CATSDPGTSGYTQYF. CDR3 coding DNA: TGTGCCACCAGTGACCCCGGGACTAGCGGTTATACGCAGTATTTT.

This clonotype showed up many times. The CDR3 bases are TGTGCCAGCAGCTTAGACCGGATCCCCAACTCCGGGGAGCTGTTTTTT. It specifies CASSLDRIPNSGELFF. The chain carries TRBV11-1 and TRBJ2-2; D gene unclear. Germline V gene data show CDR1 as SGHAT and CDR2 as FQDESV (reference sequence). Trimming shortened V by 1 base and J by 6 bases, and 15 bases separated the two germline ends. The CDR3 runs 16 residues.

This clonotype came up a few times. At one of its ends the junction is not consistent with the germline gene, which may arise from a read error. The chain joins TRBV4-2 to TRBJ2-5; 7 bases fit TRBD1. Per the germline V gene, CDR1 is LGHNA and CDR2 is YNFKEQ. The CDR3 is 13 amino acids. CDR3 DNA: TGTGCCGGCAGCCCTCGACAGGGAGAGACCCAGTACTTC. Translating it yields CAGSPRQGETQYF.

This clonotype was detected ten times or more. This rearrangement joins TRBV12-5 to TRBJ1-5; D not certain. Germline V gives CDR1 LGHNT, CDR2 FRNRAP. The CDR3 extends over 14 amino acids. V was pared by 1 base and J by 2 bases, with 6 bases between. This CDR3 is CASGLEFRNQPQHF. In DNA, the CDR3 is TGTGCTAGTGGTTTGGAATTTCGCAATCAGCCCCAGCATTTT.

This clonotype came up many times. The chain combines TRBV5-5 with TRBJ1-2, with D maybe TRBD1 (6 bases). Germline-derived CDR1 and CDR2 are SGHKS and YYEKEE (reference sequence). The CDR3 has 14 amino acids. The germline V and J ends were trimmed by 0 bases and 3 bases, with 9 bases remaining between them. CDR3 amino acids: CASSLARQDYGYTF. CDR3 coding DNA: TGTGCCAGCAGCTTGGCCCGACAGGACTATGGCTACACCTTC.

V and J are TRBV19 and TRBJ1-5; TRBD1 aligns across 11 bases. V shed 6 bases and J 9 bases; nucleotides not matched to a gene: 7. This CDR3 spans 14 amino acids. Per the germline V gene, CDR1 is LNHDA and CDR2 is SQIVND (reference sequence). The CDR3 sequence: CASREWTGGSPQHF. The CDR3 region has the DNA TGTGCCAGTAGGGAATGGACAGGGGGCTCGCCCCAGCATTTT.